This T cell receptor (beta chain) was identified in a study of cytomegalovirus exposure and HLA in healthy donors. General observations from the study: Cytomegalovirus-associated TCR beta chains were listed, numbering 150 to 200. In vitro confirmation showed three CMV-associated chains to be CMV antigen specific. For cytomegalovirus status, the classifier reportedly gave diagnoses with high specificity and sensitivity. First-cohort TCR clusters were later found to tend to co-occur in the 120 or so validation repertoires.

A remark on this clone: Its cognate antigen is unknown.

Profiled with immunoSEQ multiplex PCR; TCRdb holds only in-frame clones, not every one. The data contain 150,000 to 180,000 clones, more than 70% of them seen just once; the ten biggest clones take up less than 2.5%. The length of the CDR3 is 15 residues. Trimming shortened V by 2 bases and J by 0 bases, and 10 bases separated the two germline ends. From germline, CDR1 is SGHTA and CDR2 FQGNSA. The chain recombines TRBV7-2 with TRBJ1-2; D gene uncertain. This clonotype originated in a human donor in good health. Sequencing was carried out using PBMCs. CDR3 sequence: CASSLSRGTNYGYTF. In DNA form, the CDR3 reads TGTGCCAGCAGCTTAAGTCGAGGGACTAACTATGGCTACACCTTC.